This is a list of T cell receptor beta chains from one sample in a study of T cell repertoires in cytomegalovirus infection. TCRdb called the reads again in MiXCR, with one record for every CDR3 protein. The table includes nearly 450,000 distinct CDR3 sequences, roughly 30% detected once. The specimen sequenced was PBMCs. The receptors stem from a human donor in good health (CMV status not recorded). Some clones in this sample may be carry-over from other donors' samples. CDR3s include the opening cysteine and the closing phenylalanine or tryptophan. The D gene is left open where the match is weak. The size entry is marked missing in some rows and otherwise reads once, few, many or a size class.

D gene,clone size,V gene,CDR3 length,J gene,CDR3 DNA,CDR3 protein
-,few,TRBV24-1,14,TRBJ1-5,TGTGCCACCAGTGATTCATCGGGTGACCAGCCCCAGCATTTT,CATSDSSGDQPQHF
-,few,TRBV29-1,14,TRBJ2-3,TGCAGCGTTGCGACCATAAGTAGTACAGATACGCAGTATTTT,CSVATISSTDTQYF
-,few,TRBV20-1,15,TRBJ2-5,TGCAGTGCTAGGGACGGGGCTAGCGATCAAGAGACCCAGTACTTC,CSARDGASDQETQYF
-,-,TRBV19,13,TRBJ2-5,TGTGCCAGTCGAGGTGCAGTTTCCGAGACCCAGTACTTC,CASRGAVSETQYF
-,-,TRBV5-6,15,TRBJ2-1,TGTGCCAGCAGCCCCTCCGGGACTGGGTACAATGAGCAGTTCTTC,CASSPSGTGYNEQFF
-,once,TRBV2,12,TRBJ1-1,TGTGCCAGCAAGGGGATGAACACTGAAGATTTCTTT,CASKGMNTEDFF
TRBD1,-,TRBV20-1,14,TRBJ1-6,TGCAGTGCTTCGGTGAAGACAGGGGGTTCACCCCTCCACTTT,CSASVKTGGSPLHF
-,many,TRBV7-2,15,TRBJ2-5,TGTGCCAGCAGCTTAGGGGCCCAGGGGCTCGAGACCCAGTACTTC,CASSLGAQGLETQYF
-,many,TRBV7-9,13,TRBJ2-4,TGTGCCAGCAGCCCGTCGGGTAAAAACATTCAGTACTTC,CASSPSGKNIQYF
TRBD2,few,TRBV7-6,17,TRBJ2-1,TGTGCCAGCAGCAATGACCGGACTAGCGGTTCCTACAATGAGCAGTTCTTC,CASSNDRTSGSYNEQFF
TRBD1,-,TRBV11-1,15,TRBJ2-7,TGTGCCAGCAGCTCCTGGACAGGGCCAGCCTACGAGCAGTACTTC,CASSSWTGPAYEQYF
-,many,TRBV12-3/TRBV12-4,16,TRBJ1-1,TGTGCCAGCAGTCTTATTACACAGATGGGGAACACTGAAGCTTTCTTT,CASSLITQMGNTEAFF
-,few,TRBV6-6,15,TRBJ1-2,TGTGCCAGCAGGAGCGGGGGGCAGGGAAACTATGGCTACACCTTC,CASRSGGQGNYGYTF
-,many,TRBV7-6,15,TRBJ1-4,TGTGCCAGCAGCTCAGCGGGAGGTGCTAATGAAAAACTGTTTTTT,CASSSAGGANEKLFF
TRBD1,many,TRBV28,16,TRBJ2-6,TGTGCCAGCATCGACAGGGGAGTTTCTGGGGCCAACGTCCTGACTTTC,CASIDRGVSGANVLTF
-,many,TRBV11-2,13,TRBJ1-2,TGTGCCAGCAGCTTATACAGCCTCTATGGCTACACCTTC,CASSLYSLYGYTF
-,-,TRBV12-3/TRBV12-4,15,TRBJ1-1,TGTGCCAGCAGTTTAGCGCATCCGGGGAACACTGAAGCTTTCTTT,CASSLAHPGNTEAFF
-,few,TRBV24-1,15,TRBJ2-3,TGTGCCACCAGTGATTTGCAGACGGGTTCCGATACGCAGTATTTT,CATSDLQTGSDTQYF
TRBD1,few,TRBV11-2,16,TRBJ2-2,TGTGCCAGCAGCCCCTGGACAGGGGGATACACCGGGGAGCTGTTTTTT,CASSPWTGGYTGELFF
-,-,TRBV20-1,13,TRBJ2-2,TGCAGAGCGAGGGGGGAGAACACCGGGGAGCTGTTTTTT,CRARGENTGELFF
-,few,TRBV6-2/TRBV6-3,14,TRBJ2-1,TGTGCCAGCAGTTACTCGGGCAGGCCCAATGAGCAGTTCTTC,CASSYSGRPNEQFF
-,few,TRBV14,12,TRBJ2-2,TGTGCCAGCAGCCAAGTGTTCGGGGAGCTGTTTTTT,CASSQVFGELFF
-,-,TRBV18,12,TRBJ1-2,TGTGCCAGTTCGGCCGGGGAATATGGCTACACCTTC,CASSAGEYGYTF
-,few,TRBV20-1,13,TRBJ1-1,TGCAGTGCTAGAGATTTGGTCAACACGGAAGCTTTCTTT,CSARDLVNTEAFF
TRBD2,-,TRBV5-4,17,TRBJ2-2,TGTGCCAGCAGCCCGGGACTAGCGGGGGGGGGGGGGAAGGAGGTGTTTTTT,CASSPGLAGGGGKEVFF
TRBD1,-,TRBV9,19,TRBJ2-6,TGTGCCAGCAGCGACCGGACCCTCACAGGGGCAAGGGGGGCCAACGTCCTGACTTTC,CASSDRTLTGARGANVLTF
TRBD2,few,TRBV29-1,13,TRBJ2-5,TGCAGCGTTGTTGAGCAGCGGGGAGAGACCCAGTACTTC,CSVVEQRGETQYF
-,few,TRBV7-7,13,TRBJ2-5,TGTGCCAGCGGAGGAGGGGACCAAGAGACCCAGTACTTC,CASGGGDQETQYF
-,-,TRBV5-5,13,TRBJ2-7,TGTTCCAGCAGGACCTTAGAGGACACCGAGCAGTACTTC,CSSRTLEDTEQYF
-,few,TRBV12-3/TRBV12-4,17,TRBJ1-4,TGTGCCAGCAGTCAAGGGGCCCCGACAGTTTTCCATGAAAAACTGTTTTTT,CASSQGAPTVFHEKLFF
-,-,TRBV5-5,13,TRBJ2-7,TGTGCCAGCAGCGCCCAGGACAGCGACGAGCAGTACTTC,CASSAQDSDEQYF
TRBD1,-,TRBV20-1,13,TRBJ2-4,TGCAGTGCTCCCCAGGACAGGGAAAACATTCAGTACTTC,CSAPQDRENIQYF
TRBD1,few,TRBV18,16,TRBJ1-2,TGTGCCAGCTCACAGGGACAGTCCTTACCGAACTATGGCTACACCTTC,CASSQGQSLPNYGYTF
-,many,TRBV7-8,13,TRBJ1-1,TGTGCCAGCAGCTTGAGGGAAGGGACTGAAGCTTTCTTT,CASSLREGTEAFF
TRBD2,-,TRBV6-5,14,TRBJ2-7,TGTGCCAGCAGATTCTCGAGCGGGGCCTACGAGCAGTACTTC,CASRFSSGAYEQYF
-,-,TRBV19,14,TRBJ1-2,TGTGCCAGTAGACCCACAGGGCTGGATGCTGGCTACACCTTC,CASRPTGLDAGYTF
TRBD2,-,TRBV12-3/TRBV12-4,16,TRBJ2-1,TGTGCCAGCAGACCGGGTAGTAGCGGGGGGGCTTGGGAGCAGTTCTTC,CASRPGSSGGAWEQFF
-,-,TRBV12-3/TRBV12-4,14,TRBJ1-2,TGTGCAGTATACACGCTGGGGCAGACTTATGGCTACACCTTC,CAVYTLGQTYGYTF
-,-,TRBV7-9,16,TRBJ2-1,TGTGCCAGCAGAACTACCACAGGGAGCTCCTACAATGAGCAGTTCTTC,CASRTTTGSSYNEQFF
-,many,TRBV6-1,13,TRBJ1-1,TGTGCCAGCAGTGAAGGCAGGTACACTGAAGCTTTCTTT,CASSEGRYTEAFF
TRBD1,-,TRBV4-3,17,TRBJ2-1,TGCGCCAGCAGCCAAGGACAGGGGTGGACCTCCTACAATGAGCAGTTCTTC,CASSQGQGWTSYNEQFF
TRBD2,few,TRBV6-1,16,TRBJ2-3,TGTGCCAGCAGTCTCCAAAGCGGGGTGGGCACAGATACGCAGTATTTT,CASSLQSGVGTDTQYF
-,-,TRBV11-2,14,TRBJ2-5,TGTGCCAGCAGCCCGGGGCAGATCCAAGAGACCCAGTACTTC,CASSPGQIQETQYF
-,-,TRBV28,11,TRBJ1-1,TGTGCCAGCAGTTCAATGGTCGAGGCTTTCTTT,CASSSMVEAFF
TRBD2,-,TRBV20-1,17,TRBJ2-3,TGCAGTGCTAGCGGAGCGGGGGGGCCTCAAGATACAGATACGCAGTATTTT,CSASGAGGPQDTDTQYF
-,-,TRBV5-6,13,TRBJ2-2,TGTGCCAGCAGCTACGGCCCGACCGGGGAGCTGTTTTTT,CASSYGPTGELFF
-,-,TRBV12-3/TRBV12-4,13,TRBJ1-4,TGTGCCAGCAGCGGGACACTTAATGAAAAACTGTTTTTT,CASSGTLNEKLFF